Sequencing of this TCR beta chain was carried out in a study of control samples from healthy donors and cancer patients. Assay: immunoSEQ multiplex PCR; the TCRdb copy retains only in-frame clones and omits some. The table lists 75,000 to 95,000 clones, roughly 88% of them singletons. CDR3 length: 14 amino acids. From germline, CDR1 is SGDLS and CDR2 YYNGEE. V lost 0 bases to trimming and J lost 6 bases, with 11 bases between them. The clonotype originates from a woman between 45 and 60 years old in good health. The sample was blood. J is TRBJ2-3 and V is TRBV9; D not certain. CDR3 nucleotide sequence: TGTGCCAGCAGCGTAGTCCTGACCGCGGATACGCAGTATTTT. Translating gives CASSVVLTADTQYF.